These 17 T cell receptor beta chains were sequenced from one sample in a study of cytomegalovirus exposure and HLA in healthy donors. Sequencing used immunoSEQ multiplex PCR; TCRdb keeps in-frame clones, though not all of them. The sample includes about 330,000 clones, roughly 90% seen only once; the top ten take 0.84%. Source material: PBMCs. The origin of the receptors is a woman between 18 and 29 years old in good health and CMV-seronegative.

The J gene is TRBJ2-7, the V gene TRBV10-3, with 10 bases matching TRBD2. Germline V gene lookup returns CDR1 ENHRY and CDR2 SYGVKD. V shed 6 bases, J shed 5 bases, and the junction held 10 bases outside the gene matches. The CDR3 has 15 residues. The CDR3 nucleotides are TGTGCCATCAGCCTTGCTAGCGGGAGTATGAACGAGCAGTACTTC. Translation gives CAISLASGSMNEQYF.

The table lists this clone with a count of one. The V call is TRBV6-5, the J call TRBJ1-1; tentative D call: TRBD1 (6 bases). Trimming cost V 4 bases and J 0 bases, with 15 bases left between them. The CDR3 is 16 amino acids. Germline V CDR1 and CDR2: MNHEY, SVGAGI. The CDR3 reads CASSSAPGQMNTEAFF. The CDR3 region has the DNA TGTGCCAGCAGTTCAGCCCCGGGACAAATGAACACTGAAGCTTTCTTT.

The sample holds one count of this clone. The rearrangement uses TRBV4-3 and TRBJ2-7; D might be TRBD1 (6 bases). Germline CDR1 is LGHNA and CDR2 is YSLEER. V was cut by 0 bases and J by 1 base, with 13 bases left in between. The CDR3 extends over 16 amino acids. For the CDR3, the DNA is TGCGCCAGCAGCCAAGATAGAGGGGGATTTTCCTACGAGCAGTACTTC. Translating it yields CASSQDRGGFSYEQYF.

The chain couples TRBV28 to TRBJ2-1; a possible D gene is TRBD1 (5 bases). V lost 3 bases and J lost 1, with 10 bases in between. The CDR3 length is 15 residues. Germline V gene sequence: CDR1 MDHEN, CDR2 SYDVKM. CDR3 region: CASSLDYRSYNEQFF. CDR3 coding DNA: TGTGCCAGCAGTTTGGATTACAGGTCCTACAATGAGCAGTTCTTC.

This chain joins TRBV7-2 and TRBJ1-5; tentatively, D is TRBD1 (6 bases). Trimming shortened V by 5 bases and J by 5 bases, and 16 bases separated the two germline ends. Germline CDR1 reads SGHTA; CDR2 reads FQGNSA. The CDR3 sequence is 15 residues long. The chain's CDR3 is CASSGSRGTHQPQHF. In nucleotides, the CDR3 is TGTGCCAGCAGCGGGTCGAGGGGGACCCATCAGCCCCAGCATTTT.

The chain combines TRBV5-4 with TRBJ2-2; D is undetermined. CDR1 and CDR2 (germline): SGHNT, YYREEE (reference sequence). The CDR3 is made up of 13 amino acids. With 4 bases removed from V and 4 bases from J, the gap between germline ends came to 8 bases. CDR3 coding DNA: TGTGCCAGCAGCGGAGATATCACCGGGGAGCTGTTTTTT. Protein sequence: CASSGDITGELFF. The full variable domain, its missing parts supplied by reference TRBV5-4 and TRBJ2-2, is ETGVTQSPTHLIKTRGQQVTLRCSSQSGHNTVSWYQQALGQGPQFIFQYYREEENGRGNFPPRFSGLQFPNYSSELNVNALELDDSALYLCASSGDITGELFFGEGSRLTVL.

This chain uses TRBV7-2 with TRBJ2-3; weak D call: TRBD2 (6 bases). The CDR3 spans 16 residues. Trimming left V 4 bases short and J 2 bases short, with 16 bases between. Germline lookup yields CDR1 SGHTA and CDR2 FQGNSA. Here the CDR3 DNA reads TGTGCCAGCAGCTCTTCCCGGGACTCGTTCACAGATACGCAGTATTTT. It is translated as CASSSSRDSFTDTQYF.

The chain is built from TRBV11-3 and TRBJ2-1, with 10 bases matching TRBD2. CDR3 size: 15 residues. V was clipped by 5 bases and J by 4 bases; unmatched bases: 5. The germline V gene has CDR1 SGHNT and CDR2 YENEEA. The CDR3 nucleotides read TGTGCCAGCAGCGACACGGGACTAGCGTACAATGAGCAGTTCTTC. This translates into CASSDTGLAYNEQFF.

The rearrangement links TRBV14 to TRBJ1-1; D may be TRBD1 (5 bases). V was pared by 2 bases and J by 1 base, with 5 bases between. The CDR3 spans 13 residues. Germline V gene sequence: CDR1 SGHDN, CDR2 FVKESK. CDR3 residues: CASSQQGNTEAFF. CDR3 DNA: TGTGCCAGCAGCCAACAGGGGAACACTGAAGCTTTCTTT.

This chain joins TRBV25-1 and TRBJ2-5, with D perhaps matching TRBD1 (5 bases). This CDR3 has 15 amino acids. From germline, CDR1 is MGHDK and CDR2 SYGVNS. V was pared by 5 bases and J by 5 bases, with 18 bases between. The CDR3 DNA reads TGTGCCAGCAGTAGACAGTCGATGGTGTCGGAGACCCAGTACTTC. Amino acids: CASSRQSMVSETQYF. Combining the CDR3 with reference TRBV25-1 and TRBJ2-5 gives the whole variable domain EADIYQTPRYLVIGTGKKITLECSQTMGHDKMYWYQQDPGMELHLIHYSYGVNSTEKGDLSSESTVSRIRTEHFPLTLESARPSHTSQYLCASSRQSMVSETQYFGPGTRLLVL.

This chain links TRBV11-3 with TRBJ1-1; D not resolved. Per germline, CDR1 SGHNT and CDR2 YENEEA. There are 12 residues in the CDR3. Trimming cost V 6 bases and J 12 bases, with 17 bases left between them. The CDR3 DNA reads TGTGCCAGCAGGTCCGGGTTGGGTGAGACTTTCTTT. Its protein is CASRSGLGETFF.

This clone was found a few times. The chain uses TRBV5-6 and TRBJ2-2; 7 nucleotides agree with TRBD2. In germline, CDR1 is SGHDT, CDR2 YYEEEE. Trimming took 0 bases from V and 4 from J; bases not matched to a gene: 3. The CDR3 loop spans 15 amino acids. The chain's CDR3 is CASSLGGRFTGELFF. The CDR3 region has the DNA TGTGCCAGCAGCTTGGGCGGGAGATTCACCGGGGAGCTGTTTTTT.

V is TRBV6-5 and J is TRBJ1-5; 7 bases map to TRBD1. Germline V gene data show CDR1 as MNHEY and CDR2 as SVGAGI. This CDR3 spans 15 amino acids. V lost 6 bases to trimming and J lost 0 bases; unmatched junction nucleotides: 5. The CDR3 DNA is TGTGCCAGCAGATCACAGGGGAATAGCAATCAGCCCCAGCATTTT. This codes for CASRSQGNSNQPQHF.

The V gene is TRBV4-3, the J gene TRBJ1-1; D is ambiguous. Germline values: CDR1 LGHNA, CDR2 YSLEER. The CDR3 is 13 amino acids. V was shortened by 2 bases and J by 0 bases, with 4 bases between the two germline ends. Written as DNA, the CDR3 is TGCGCCAGCAGCCAACAGGTGAACACTGAAGCTTTCTTT. Residues: CASSQQVNTEAFF.

V is TRBV7-2 and J is TRBJ1-2, with D tentatively TRBD1 (6 bases). The V end was cut by 2 bases, the J end by 5 bases, with 15 bases between. Germline assignment: CDR1 SGHTA and CDR2 FQGNSA. The CDR3 has 15 residues. The CDR3 sequence: CASSLLETGAYGYTF. DNA for the CDR3: TGTGCCAGCAGCTTACTCGAGACAGGAGCATATGGCTACACCTTC.

This chain joins TRBV6-5 and TRBJ1-1; TRBD1 matches at 8 bases. The J segment lost 5 bases and the V segment lost 2 bases, leaving 4 bases of the junction unmatched. This CDR3 region has 14 residues. Per germline, CDR1 MNHEY and CDR2 SVGAGI. CDR3 nucleotides: TGTGCCAGCAGTTACCGTGACAGGGGAACTGAAGCTTTCTTT. This translates into CASSYRDRGTEAFF.

CDR3 amino acids: CASSEYLSLAGQETQYF. The CDR3 nucleotides are TGTGCCAGCAGTGAATATTTGAGCCTAGCGGGGCAAGAGACCCAGTACTTC. The chain combines TRBV25-1 with TRBJ2-5, with 9 nucleotides matching TRBD2. V trimming: 0 bases; J trimming: 2 bases; junction bases outside the gene matches: 7. The CDR3 length is 17 residues. In germline, CDR1 is MGHDK, CDR2 SYGVNS.